These 9 T cell receptor beta chains share one sample of origin, sequenced in a study of blood T cell repertoires in COVID-19. Repertoires were generated with immunoSEQ multiplex PCR, while TCRdb's copy carries only in-frame clones and drops some. The repertoire has under 150,000 clones, roughly 86% of them found once; the top ten carry about 11%. Sequencing was done on a sample of peripheral blood. All receptors come from a man aged 45-65 years with active or convalescent COVID-19.

V usage is TRBV4-3 and J usage is TRBJ2-2; 10 positions agree with TRBD2. Germline CDR1 reads LGHNA; CDR2 reads YSLEER. The CDR3 runs 16 residues. Trimming at V came to 3 bases and at J to 5 bases, leaving 6 bases not matched to a gene. The CDR3 DNA sequence: TGCGCCAGCAGCCAGATAGCGGGAGGAGGAACCGGGGAGCTGTTTTTT. Translated: CASSQIAGGGTGELFF.

The chain links TRBV28 to TRBJ1-4; a weak D match, TRBD1 (6 bases). The CDR3 is made up of 13 amino acids. Germline loops: CDR1 MDHEN, CDR2 SYDVKM. The germline V and J ends were trimmed by 10 bases and 5 bases, with 14 bases remaining between them. CDR3 nucleotides: TGTGCCACCAAGGGACACTCGAATGAAAAACTGTTTTTT. This encodes CATKGHSNEKLFF.

The chain couples TRBV12-5 to TRBJ1-2, with 7 bases matching TRBD1. This CDR3 region has 11 residues. Germline V CDR1 and CDR2: LGHNT, FRNRAP. V shed 3 bases, J shed 12 bases, and the junction held 4 bases outside the gene matches. For the CDR3, the DNA is TGTGCTAGTGGTTTCGAGGGGGCACACACCTTC. Its translation: CASGFEGAHTF.

This clone has a single count. This rearrangement joins TRBV28 to TRBJ1-5; no clear D gene. Trimming took 5 bases from V and 6 from J, leaving 23 bases between them. This CDR3 has 17 residues. CDR1 and CDR2 (germline): MDHEN, SYDVKM. The CDR3 DNA is TGTGCCAGCAGTCTAGGGTGGAGGAGGGTAGGTGGTCAGCCCCAGCATTTT. This encodes CASSLGWRRVGGQPQHF.

There are a few counts of this clone. This sequence joins TRBV14 and TRBJ1-2, with D tentatively TRBD1 (5 bases). Germline CDR1 and CDR2: SGHDN and FVKESK. With 4 bases removed from V and 4 bases from J, the gap between germline ends came to 13 bases. The CDR3 is 14 residues long. DNA for the CDR3: TGTGCCAGCAGCCTCTATACGGGGGGCTATGGCTACACCTTC. Its translation is CASSLYTGGYGYTF.

This clone was seen only once. This chain links TRBV6-2 or TRBV6-3 with TRBJ2-7; no reliable D call. The CDR3 contains 11 residues. CDR1 is MNHEY, CDR2 SVGEGT, per germline. The ends were cut back, 4 bases at V and 3 bases at J, with 4 bases in the middle. The CDR3 region has the DNA TGTGCCAGCAGTTTCAACTACGAGCAGTACTTC. This gives the protein CASSFNYEQYF.

V usage is TRBV7-9 and J usage is TRBJ1-4; no clear D gene. Germline lookup yields CDR1 SEHNR and CDR2 FQNEAQ (reference sequence). The V end lost 5 bases, the J end lost 7 bases, and 11 bases lay between the germline ends. This CDR3 contains 13 residues. Here the CDR3 reads CASSPTLSEKLFF. CDR3 bases: TGTGCCAGCAGCCCTACCTTAAGTGAAAAACTGTTTTTT. The whole variable domain, remainder taken from reference TRBV7-9 and TRBJ1-4, is DTGVSQNPRHKITKRGQNVTFRCDPISEHNRLYWYRQTLGQGPEFLTYFQNEAQLEKSRLLSDRFSAERPKGSFSTLEIQRTEQGDSAMYLCASSPTLSEKLFFGSGTQLSVL.

V gene TRBV14 combines with J gene TRBJ2-5; possibly TRBD1 for D (7 bases). The CDR3 is 16 residues long. CDR1 is SGHDN, CDR2 FVKESK, per germline. V lost 0 bases to trimming and J lost 2 bases, with 13 bases between them. DNA for the CDR3: TGTGCCAGCAGCCAAGATCACAGGGGAGGTCAAGAGACCCAGTACTTC. It translates to CASSQDHRGGQETQYF.

The V call is TRBV28, the J call TRBJ2-7, with D possibly matching TRBD1 (6 bases). Germline V gene data show CDR1 as MDHEN and CDR2 as SYDVKM. The CDR3 is 15 amino acids. V lost 5 bases to trimming and J lost 6 bases, with 20 bases between them. DNA for the CDR3: TGTGCCAGCAGTCCCTACGACAGGTTCTCCGGCGAGCAGTACTTC. Its translation is CASSPYDRFSGEQYF.